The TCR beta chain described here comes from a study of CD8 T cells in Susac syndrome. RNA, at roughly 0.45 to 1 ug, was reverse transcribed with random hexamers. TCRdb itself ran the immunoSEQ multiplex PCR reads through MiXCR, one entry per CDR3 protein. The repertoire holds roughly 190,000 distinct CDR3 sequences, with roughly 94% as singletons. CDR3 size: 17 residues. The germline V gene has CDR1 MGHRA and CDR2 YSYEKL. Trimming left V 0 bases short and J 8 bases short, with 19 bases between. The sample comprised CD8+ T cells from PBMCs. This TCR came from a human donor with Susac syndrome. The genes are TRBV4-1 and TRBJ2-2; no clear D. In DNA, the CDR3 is TGCGCCAGCAGCCAAGATGAGGTCCAGCCGTGGAGTGGGGAGCTGTTTTTT. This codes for CASSQDEVQPWSGELFF.